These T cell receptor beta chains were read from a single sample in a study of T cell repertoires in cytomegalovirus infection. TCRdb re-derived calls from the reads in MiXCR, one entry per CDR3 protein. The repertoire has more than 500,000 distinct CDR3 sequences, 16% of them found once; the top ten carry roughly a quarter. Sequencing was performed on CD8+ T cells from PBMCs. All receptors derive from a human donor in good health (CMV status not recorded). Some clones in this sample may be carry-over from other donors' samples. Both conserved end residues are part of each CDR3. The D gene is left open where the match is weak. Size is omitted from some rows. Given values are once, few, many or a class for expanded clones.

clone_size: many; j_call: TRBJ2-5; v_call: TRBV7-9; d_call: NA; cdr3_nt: TGTGCCAGCAGCTCCCGATATAGCGGCCAAGAGACCCAGTACTTC; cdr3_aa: CASSSRYSGQETQYF
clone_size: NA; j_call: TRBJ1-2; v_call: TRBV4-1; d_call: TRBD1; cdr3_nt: TGCGCCAGCAGCGAGCTCCGGGACAGGGGAACGGTTGACTATGGCTACACCTTC; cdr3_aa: CASSELRDRGTVDYGYTF
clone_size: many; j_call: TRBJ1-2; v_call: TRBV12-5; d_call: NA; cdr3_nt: TGTGCTAGTGGTCCGGGGACTCCACCTTCCACCTTC; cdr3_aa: CASGPGTPPSTF
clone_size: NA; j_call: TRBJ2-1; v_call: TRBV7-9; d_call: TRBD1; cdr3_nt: TGTGCCAGCAGCTTAGGCAGGGGGCCCTACAATGAGCCGTTCTTC; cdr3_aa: CASSLGRGPYNEPFF
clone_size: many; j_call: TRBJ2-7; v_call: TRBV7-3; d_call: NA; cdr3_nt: TGTGCCAGCAGCTTAAGCGGGACGTCAAATGAGCAGTACTTC; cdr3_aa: CASSLSGTSNEQYF
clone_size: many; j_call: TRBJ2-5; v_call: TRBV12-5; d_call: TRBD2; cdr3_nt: TGTGCTAGTGGTTTGGTCCGGCTAGCGGGGGCAGAGACCCAGTACTTC; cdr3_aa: CASGLVRLAGAETQYF
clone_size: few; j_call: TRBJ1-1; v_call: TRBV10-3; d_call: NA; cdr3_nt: TGTGCCATCAGTGAGTCGATGGGGGGCACTGAAGCTTTCTTT; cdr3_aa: CAISESMGGTEAFF
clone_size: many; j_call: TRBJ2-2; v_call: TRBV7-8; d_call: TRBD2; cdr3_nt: TGTGCCAGCAGCTCACTGGGACTAGCCGGCGGGGAGCTGTTTTTT; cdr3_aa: CASSSLGLAGGELFF
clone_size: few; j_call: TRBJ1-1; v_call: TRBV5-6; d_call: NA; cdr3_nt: TGTGCCAGCAGCCCCATCGGACAGCCGAACACTGAAGCTTTCTTT; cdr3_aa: CASSPIGQPNTEAFF
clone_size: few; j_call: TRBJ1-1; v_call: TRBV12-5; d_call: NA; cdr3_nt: TGTGCTAGTGCCGCGAACACTGAAGCTTTCTTT; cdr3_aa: CASAANTEAFF
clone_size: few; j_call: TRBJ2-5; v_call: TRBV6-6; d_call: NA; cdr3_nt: TGTGCCAGCAGTTACTCTGGGAGGAGGACAGAGACCCAGTACTTC; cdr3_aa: CASSYSGRRTETQYF
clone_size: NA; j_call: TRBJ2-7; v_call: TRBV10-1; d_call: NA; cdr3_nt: TGCGCCAGGGCAGGAGTTCCTACCTACGAGCAGTACTTC; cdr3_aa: CARAGVPTYEQYF
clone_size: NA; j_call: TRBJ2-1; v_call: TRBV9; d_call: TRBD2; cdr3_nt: TGTGCCAGCAGCGTAGGGCTAGCGGGACGACAGTTCTTC; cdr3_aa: CASSVGLAGRQFF
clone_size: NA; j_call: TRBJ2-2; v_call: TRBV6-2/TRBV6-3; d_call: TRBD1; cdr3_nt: TGTGCCAGCAGTTATTCGGAGGAACAGGGGTCCGGGGAGCTGTTTTTT; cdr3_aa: CASSYSEEQGSGELFF
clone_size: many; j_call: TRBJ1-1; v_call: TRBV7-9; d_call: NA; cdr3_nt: TGTGCCAGCAGCTTAGGGGGGGAAAGGAGAGCTTTCTTT; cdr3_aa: CASSLGGERRAFF
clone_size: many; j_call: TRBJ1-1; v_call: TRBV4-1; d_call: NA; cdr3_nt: TGCGCCAGCAGCCAAGACGGGAAGGGGCAGGGAGAAGCTTTCTTT; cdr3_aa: CASSQDGKGQGEAFF
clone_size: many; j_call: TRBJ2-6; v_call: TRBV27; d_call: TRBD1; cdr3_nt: TGTGCCAGCAGTTCCGGGACAGGGGTCTCTGGGGCCAACGTCCTGACTTTC; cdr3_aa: CASSSGTGVSGANVLTF
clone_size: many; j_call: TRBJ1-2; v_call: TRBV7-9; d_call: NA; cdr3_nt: TGTGCCAGCAGCTTAATCAGGGAACACTATGGCTACACCTTC; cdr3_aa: CASSLIREHYGYTF
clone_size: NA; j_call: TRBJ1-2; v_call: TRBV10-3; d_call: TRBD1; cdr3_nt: TGTGCCATCAGTGAGTCAGCCGGGACAGGGGCTCATGGCTACACCTTC; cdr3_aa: CAISESAGTGAHGYTF
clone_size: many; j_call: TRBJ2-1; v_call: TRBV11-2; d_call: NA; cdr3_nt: TGTGCCAGCATCCAAGTCGGGAAGGGTGAGCAGTTCTTC; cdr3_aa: CASIQVGKGEQFF
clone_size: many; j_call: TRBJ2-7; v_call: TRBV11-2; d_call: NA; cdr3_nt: TGTGCCAGCAGCTTAAGGCCCTCGGACGAGCAGTACTTC; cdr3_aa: CASSLRPSDEQYF
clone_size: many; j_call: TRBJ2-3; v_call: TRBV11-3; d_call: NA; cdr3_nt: TGTGCCAGCAGCCCAGGGGCCACAGATACGCAGTATTTT; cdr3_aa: CASSPGATDTQYF
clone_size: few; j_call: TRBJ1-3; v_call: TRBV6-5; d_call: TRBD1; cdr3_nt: TGTGCCAGCAGTTCCCCCTCAACAGGGGAACCTGGAAACACCATATATTTT; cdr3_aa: CASSSPSTGEPGNTIYF
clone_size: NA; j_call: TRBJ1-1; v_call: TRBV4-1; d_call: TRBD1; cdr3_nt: TGCGCCAGCAGCGACACGGGACAGTTGAACACTGAAGCTTTCTTT; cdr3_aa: CASSDTGQLNTEAFF
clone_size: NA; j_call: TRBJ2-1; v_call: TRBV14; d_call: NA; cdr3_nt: TGTGCCAGCAGCCAAGTGAGCGGCTATACCTACAATGTGCAGTTATTC; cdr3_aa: CASSQVSGYTYNVQLF
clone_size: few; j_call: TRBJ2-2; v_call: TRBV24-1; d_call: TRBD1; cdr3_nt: TGTGCCACAGAACAGGGGACCGGGGAGCTGTTTTTT; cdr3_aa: CATEQGTGELFF
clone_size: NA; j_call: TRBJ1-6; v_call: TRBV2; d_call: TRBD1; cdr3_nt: TGTGCCAGCAGTGAGCTCCGGGACAGGAGCACTCCCTATAATTCACCCCTCCACTTT; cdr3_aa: CASSELRDRSTPYNSPLHF
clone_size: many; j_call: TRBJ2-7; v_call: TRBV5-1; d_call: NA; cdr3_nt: TGCGCCAGCAGCTTGAAAGCGGGCTACGAGCAGTACTTC; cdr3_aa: CASSLKAGYEQYF
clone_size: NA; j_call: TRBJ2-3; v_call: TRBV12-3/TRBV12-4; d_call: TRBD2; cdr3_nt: TGTGCCAGCAGTCCTCCAAGGACTAGCGGGAGGACCAAGAGCACAGATACGCAGTATTTT; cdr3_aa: CASSPPRTSGRTKSTDTQYF
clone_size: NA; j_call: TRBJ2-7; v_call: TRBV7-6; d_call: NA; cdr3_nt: TGTGCCAGCAGCTTAACGTGCTTCCCCCACGAGCAGTACTTC; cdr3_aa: CASSLTCFPHEQYF
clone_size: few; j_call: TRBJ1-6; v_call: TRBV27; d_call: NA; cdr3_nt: TGTGCCAGCAGTTTCCTCGGCGGGAGCTCCTATAATTCACCCCTCCACTTT; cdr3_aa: CASSFLGGSSYNSPLHF
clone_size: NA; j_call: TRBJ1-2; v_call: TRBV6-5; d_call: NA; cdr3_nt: TGTGCCAGCAGTGCATCGGGGGGCGATGGGGGTTATGGCTACACCTTC; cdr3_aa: CASSASGGDGGYGYTF
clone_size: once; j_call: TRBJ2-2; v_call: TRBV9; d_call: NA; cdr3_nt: TGTGCCAGCAGCGTAGTTTGGGGAAACACCGGGGAGCTGTTTTTT; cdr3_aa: CASSVVWGNTGELFF
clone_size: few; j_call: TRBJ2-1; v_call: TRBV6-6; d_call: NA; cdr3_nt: TGTGCCAGCAGTTACTCGGGGGAGTTCCCTGGTAATGAGCAGTTCTTC; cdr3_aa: CASSYSGEFPGNEQFF
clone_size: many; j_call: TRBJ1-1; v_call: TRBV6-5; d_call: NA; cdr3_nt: TGTGCCAGCACTCAGAACACTGAAGCTTTCTTT; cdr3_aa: CASTQNTEAFF
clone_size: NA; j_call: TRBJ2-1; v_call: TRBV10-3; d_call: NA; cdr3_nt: TGTGCCATCAGTGACCCAACAGGTTTTTCCTACAATGAGCAGTTCTTC; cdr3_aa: CAISDPTGFSYNEQFF
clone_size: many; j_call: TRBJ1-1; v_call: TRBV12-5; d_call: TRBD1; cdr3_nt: TGTGCTAGTGGTTTCTGGACAGGGGCGACTGAAGCTTTCTTT; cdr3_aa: CASGFWTGATEAFF
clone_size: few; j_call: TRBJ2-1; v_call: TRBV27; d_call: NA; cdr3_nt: TGTGCCAGCAGTTTAAGGGGGAATGAGAAGTTCTTC; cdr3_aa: CASSLRGNEKFF
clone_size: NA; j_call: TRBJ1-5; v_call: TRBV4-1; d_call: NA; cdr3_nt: TGCGCCAGCAGCCAAGATCCCTTTTATAGCAATCAGCCCCAGCATTTT; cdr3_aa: CASSQDPFYSNQPQHF
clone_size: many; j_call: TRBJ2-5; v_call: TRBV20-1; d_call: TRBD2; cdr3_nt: TGCAGTGCTAGGGGTGGACTAGCGGGAGGGCCGGGAGAGACCCAGTACTTC; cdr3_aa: CSARGGLAGGPGETQYF